This TCR beta chain comes out of a study of T cells after yellow fever vaccination. Study-wide background: SMART-Seq v4 Ultra Low Input served to prepare low-cell-number fractions.

Regarding the study as a whole: Overlap between CD4 and CD8 compartments was detected for a small share of clonotypes.

On this clonotype itself: Its antigen is not identified.

A universal primer site and UMIs were added as TCR cDNA was made by 5'RACE template switching. TCRdb recomputed calls from the 5' RACE reads with MiXCR, one row per CDR3 protein. The table includes a few hundred thousand distinct CDR3 sequences, approximately 4% detected once. The CDR3 totals 12 residues. The V gene's germline CDR1 is SGHRS and CDR2 YFSETQ. Trimming took off 0 bases at V and 7 bases at J, with 7 bases between the two ends. This specimen was PBMCs, taken 5 days after the yellow fever booster vaccination. This chain joins TRBV5-1 and TRBJ1-1; possibly TRBD1 for D (5 bases). The sequence derives from a man younger than 35 who received the YFV17D yellow fever vaccine. CDR3 nucleotide sequence: TGCGCCAGCAGCTTGGTCGGACATGAAGCTTTCTTT. Its translation: CASSLVGHEAFF. Using reference TRBV5-1 and TRBJ1-1 for the parts outside the CDR3, the full variable domain is KAGVTQTPRYLIKTRGQQVTLSCSPISGHRSVSWYQQTPGQGLQFLFEYFSETQRNKGNFPGRFSGRQFSNSRSEMNVSTLELGDSALYLCASSLVGHEAFFGQGTRLTVV.